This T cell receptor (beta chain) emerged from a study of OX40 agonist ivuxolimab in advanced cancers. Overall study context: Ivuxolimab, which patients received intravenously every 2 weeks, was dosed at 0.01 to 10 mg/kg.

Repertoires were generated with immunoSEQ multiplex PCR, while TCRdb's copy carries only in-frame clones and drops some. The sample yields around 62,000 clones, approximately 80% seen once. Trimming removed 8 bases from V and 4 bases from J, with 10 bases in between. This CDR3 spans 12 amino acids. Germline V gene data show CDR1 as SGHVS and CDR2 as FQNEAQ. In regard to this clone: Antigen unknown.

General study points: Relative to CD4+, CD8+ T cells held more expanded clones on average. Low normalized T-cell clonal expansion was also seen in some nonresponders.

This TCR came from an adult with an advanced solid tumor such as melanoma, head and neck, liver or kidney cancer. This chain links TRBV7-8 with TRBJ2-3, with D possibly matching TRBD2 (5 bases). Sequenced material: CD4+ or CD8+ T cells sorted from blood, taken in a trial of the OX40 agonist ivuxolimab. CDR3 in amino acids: CASRGLADTQYF. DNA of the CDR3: TGTGCCAGCCGGGGATTGGCAGATACGCAGTATTTT.